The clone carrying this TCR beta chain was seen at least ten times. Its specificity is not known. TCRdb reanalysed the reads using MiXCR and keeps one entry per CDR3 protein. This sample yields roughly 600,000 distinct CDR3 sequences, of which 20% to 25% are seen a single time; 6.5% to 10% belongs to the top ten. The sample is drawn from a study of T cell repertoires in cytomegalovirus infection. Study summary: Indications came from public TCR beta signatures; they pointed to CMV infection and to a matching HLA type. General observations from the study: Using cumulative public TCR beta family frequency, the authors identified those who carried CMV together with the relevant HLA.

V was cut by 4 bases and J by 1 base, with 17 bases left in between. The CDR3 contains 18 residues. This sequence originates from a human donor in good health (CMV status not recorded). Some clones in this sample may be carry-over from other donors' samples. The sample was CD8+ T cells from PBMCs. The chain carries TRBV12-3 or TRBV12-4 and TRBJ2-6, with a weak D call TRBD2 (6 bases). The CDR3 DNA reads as TGTGCCAGCAGTTCGGTTTTAGGACTACAATCTGGGGCCAACGTCCTGACTTTC. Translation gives CASSSVLGLQSGANVLTF.